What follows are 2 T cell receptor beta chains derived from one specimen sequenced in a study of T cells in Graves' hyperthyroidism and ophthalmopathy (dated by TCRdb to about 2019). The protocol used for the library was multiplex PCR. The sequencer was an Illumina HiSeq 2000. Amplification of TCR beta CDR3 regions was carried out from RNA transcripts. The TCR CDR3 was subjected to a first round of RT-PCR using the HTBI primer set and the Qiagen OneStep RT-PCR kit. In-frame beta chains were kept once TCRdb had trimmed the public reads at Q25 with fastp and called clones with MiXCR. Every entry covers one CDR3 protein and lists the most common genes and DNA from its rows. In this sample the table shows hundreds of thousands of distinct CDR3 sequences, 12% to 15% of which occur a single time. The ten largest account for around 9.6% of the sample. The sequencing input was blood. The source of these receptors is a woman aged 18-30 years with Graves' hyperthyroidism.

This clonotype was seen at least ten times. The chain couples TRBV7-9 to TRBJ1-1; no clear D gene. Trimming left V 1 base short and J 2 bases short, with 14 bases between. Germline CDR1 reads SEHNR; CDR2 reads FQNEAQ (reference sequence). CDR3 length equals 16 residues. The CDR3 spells CASSLVPTYPNTEAFF. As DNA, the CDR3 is TGTGCCAGCAGCTTAGTACCGACCTATCCCAACACTGAAGCTTTCTTT.

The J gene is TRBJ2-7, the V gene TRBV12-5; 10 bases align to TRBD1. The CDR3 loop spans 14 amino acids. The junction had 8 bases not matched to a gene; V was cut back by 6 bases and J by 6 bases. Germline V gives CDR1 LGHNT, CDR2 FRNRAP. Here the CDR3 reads CASGNDRGLVEQYF. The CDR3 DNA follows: TGTGCTAGTGGCAACGACAGGGGGCTGGTCGAGCAGTACTTC.